This record concerns one T cell receptor beta chain sequence. The antigen remains unidentified. Via MiXCR, TCRdb re-called the RT-PCR reads, giving one row per CDR3 protein. Altogether fewer than 550,000 distinct CDR3 sequences are present, about 25% being singletons, with the ten largest covering less than 2.5%. This sample stems from a study of response to subunit inactivated influenza vaccine. The study, taken as a whole, reports: Authors suggested few new T cells are recruited by each seasonal influenza vaccination.

The CDR3 totals 15 residues. V was trimmed by 5 bases and J by 5 bases, leaving 16 bases between them. The chain carries TRBV12-3 or TRBV12-4 and TRBJ1-3, with TRBD1 as a possible D gene (6 bases). This specimen was CD4+ T cells sorted from PBMCs, taken roughly 5 days after vaccination. This TCR came from a man aged 45-65 years who received an inactivated influenza vaccine. CDR3 coding DNA: TGTGCCAGCAGTCACACGGACAGTACCCGAAACACCATATATTTT. Translating gives CASSHTDSTRNTIYF.